Following are 2 T cell receptor beta chains from one sample sequenced in a study of T cell clonality in common variable immunodeficiency. Libraries were prepared by immunoSEQ multiplex PCR; TCRdb keeps only in-frame clonotypes and omits some of them. There are roughly 51,000 clones in the sample, none observed a single time. Input material: peripheral blood mononuclear cells. Every receptor here comes from a person between 18 and 70 years old in good health.

This clone was detected many times. The read falls 3 residues short of the CDR3 end, and the missing part is taken from the germline J gene. The chain has TRBV6-2 or TRBV6-3 and TRBJ2-1; a possible D gene is TRBD1 (6 bases). Germline lookup yields CDR1 MNHEY and CDR2 SVGEGT. This CDR3 region has 13 residues. The V and J ends lost 6 bases and 4 bases respectively, with 10 bases between them. Here the CDR3 reads CASRWGQYNEQFF. The DNA read from the CDR3 is TGTGCCAGCAGGTGGGGACAATACAATGAG.

This clone occurred many times. The observed sequence ends 3 residues before the CDR3 terminus, with the missing tail filled in from the germline J gene. The chain uses TRBV5-1 and TRBJ2-7; 7 bases are a match to TRBD2. V gave up 3 bases and J gave up 0 bases; unmatched junction bases: 9. Germline CDR1 and CDR2: SGHRS and YFSETQ. This CDR3 region has 16 residues. The CDR3 here is CASSSSGGSTSYEQYF. The DNA read from the CDR3 is TGCGCCAGCAGCTCGTCTGGCGGGAGCACCTCCTACGAG.